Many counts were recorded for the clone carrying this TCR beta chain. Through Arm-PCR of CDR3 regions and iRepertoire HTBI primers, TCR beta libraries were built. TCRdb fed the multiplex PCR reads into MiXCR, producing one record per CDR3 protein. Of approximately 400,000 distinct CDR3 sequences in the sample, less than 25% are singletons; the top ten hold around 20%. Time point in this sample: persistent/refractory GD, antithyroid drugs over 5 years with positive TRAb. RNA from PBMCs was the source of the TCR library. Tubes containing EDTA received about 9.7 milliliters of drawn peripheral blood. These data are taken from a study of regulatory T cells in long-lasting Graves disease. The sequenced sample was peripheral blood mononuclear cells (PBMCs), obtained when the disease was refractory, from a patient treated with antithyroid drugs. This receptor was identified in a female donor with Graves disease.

Here the CDR3 reads CASSLEGVRETQYF. The CDR3 DNA follows: TGTGCCAGCAGTTTAGAAGGGGTTAGGGAGACCCAGTACTTC. The V call is TRBV28, the J call TRBJ2-5, with D perhaps TRBD1 (5 bases). CDR1 and CDR2 (germline): MDHEN, SYDVKM. Trimming took off 2 bases at V and 5 bases at J, with 12 bases between the two ends. This CDR3 comprises 14 residues. Filled out from reference TRBV28 and TRBJ2-5, the complete variable domain reads DVKVTQSSRYLVKRTGEKVFLECVQDMDHENMFWYRQDPGLGLRLIYFSYDVKMKEKGDIPEGYSVSREKKERFSLILESASTNQTSMYLCASSLEGVRETQYFGPGTRLLVL.